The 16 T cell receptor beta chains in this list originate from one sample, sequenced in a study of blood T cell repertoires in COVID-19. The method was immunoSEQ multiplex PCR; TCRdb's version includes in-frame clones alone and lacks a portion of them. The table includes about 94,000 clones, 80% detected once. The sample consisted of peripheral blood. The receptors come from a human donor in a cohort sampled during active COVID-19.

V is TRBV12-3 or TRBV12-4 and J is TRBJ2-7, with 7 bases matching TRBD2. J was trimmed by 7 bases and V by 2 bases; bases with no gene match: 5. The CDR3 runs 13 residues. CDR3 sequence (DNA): TGTGCCAGCAGTTTAACGGCTAGCGGAGAGCAGTACTTC. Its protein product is CASSLTASGEQYF.

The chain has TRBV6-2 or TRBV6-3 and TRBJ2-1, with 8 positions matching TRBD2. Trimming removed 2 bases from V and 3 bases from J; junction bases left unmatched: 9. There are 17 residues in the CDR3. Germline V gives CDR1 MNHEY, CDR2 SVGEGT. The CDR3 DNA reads TGTGCCAGCAGTTACGCGGTTAGCGGGATAAGCTACAATGAGCAGTTCTTC. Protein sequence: CASSYAVSGISYNEQFF.

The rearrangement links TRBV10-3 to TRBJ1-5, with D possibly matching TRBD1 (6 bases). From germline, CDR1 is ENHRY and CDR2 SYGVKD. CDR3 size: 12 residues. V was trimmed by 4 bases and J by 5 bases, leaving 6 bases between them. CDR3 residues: CAISAGDQPQHF. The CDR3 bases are TGTGCCATCAGTGCAGGGGATCAGCCCCAGCATTTT.

CDR3 DNA sequence: TGTGCCAGCAGTCGTAGGGAGGCCGAGACCCAGTACTTC. Its translation is CASSRREAETQYF. The chain recombines TRBV11-2 with TRBJ2-5; D may be TRBD2 (6 bases). There are 13 residues in the CDR3. Trimming took off 6 bases at V and 5 bases at J, with 13 bases between the two ends. CDR1 SGHAT and CDR2 FQNNGV come from the germline V gene.

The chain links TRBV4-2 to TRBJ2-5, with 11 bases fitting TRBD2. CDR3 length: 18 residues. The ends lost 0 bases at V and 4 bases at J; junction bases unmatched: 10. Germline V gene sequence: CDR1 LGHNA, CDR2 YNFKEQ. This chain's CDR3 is CASSQDIGSGRAGETQYF. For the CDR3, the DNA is TGTGCCAGCAGCCAAGATATTGGTAGCGGGAGGGCCGGAGAGACCCAGTACTTC.

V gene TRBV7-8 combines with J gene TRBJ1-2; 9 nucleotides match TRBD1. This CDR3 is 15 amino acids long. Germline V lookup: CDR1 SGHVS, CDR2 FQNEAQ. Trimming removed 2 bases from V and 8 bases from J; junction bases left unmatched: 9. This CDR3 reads CASSLSSQGARGYTF. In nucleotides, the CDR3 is TGTGCCAGCAGCTTATCGTCACAGGGGGCCCGGGGCTACACCTTC.

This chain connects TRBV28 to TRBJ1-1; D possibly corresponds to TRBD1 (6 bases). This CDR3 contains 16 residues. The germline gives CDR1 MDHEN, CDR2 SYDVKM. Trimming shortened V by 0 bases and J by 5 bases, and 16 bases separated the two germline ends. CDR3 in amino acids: CASSLWDRDRRTEAFF. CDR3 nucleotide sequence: TGTGCCAGCAGTTTATGGGACCGTGACAGGCGGACTGAAGCTTTCTTT.

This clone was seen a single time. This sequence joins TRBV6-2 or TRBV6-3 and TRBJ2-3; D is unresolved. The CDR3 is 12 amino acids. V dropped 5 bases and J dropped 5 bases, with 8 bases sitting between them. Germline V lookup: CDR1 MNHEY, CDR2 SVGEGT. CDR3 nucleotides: TGTGCCAGCAGTCAGCTAGGAGATACGCAGTATTTT. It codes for CASSQLGDTQYF.

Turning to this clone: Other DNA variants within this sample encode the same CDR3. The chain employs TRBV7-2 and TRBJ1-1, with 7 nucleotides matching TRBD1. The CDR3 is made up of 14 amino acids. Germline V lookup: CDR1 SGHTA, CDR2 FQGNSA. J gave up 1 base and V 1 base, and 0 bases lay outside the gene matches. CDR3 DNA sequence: TGTGCCAGCAGCTTAGGACAGGGGAACACTGAAGCTTTCTTT. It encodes CASSLGQGNTEAFF.

CDR3 sequence: CASVGSGGQETQYF. As DNA, the CDR3 is TGTGCCAGCGTCGGAAGCGGGGGCCAAGAGACCCAGTACTTC. The rearrangement uses TRBV28 and TRBJ2-5, with 8 positions matching TRBD2. V lost 8 bases, J lost 1 base, and 6 bases stayed unmatched. This CDR3 spans 14 amino acids. Per the germline V gene, CDR1 is MDHEN and CDR2 is SYDVKM.

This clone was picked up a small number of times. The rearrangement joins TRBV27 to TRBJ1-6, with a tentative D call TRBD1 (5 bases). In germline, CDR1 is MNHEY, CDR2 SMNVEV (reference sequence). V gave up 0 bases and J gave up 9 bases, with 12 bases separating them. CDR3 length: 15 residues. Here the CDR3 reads CASSLSIGRGSPLHF. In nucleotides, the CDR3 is TGTGCCAGCAGTTTATCGATTGGGAGGGGTTCACCCCTCCACTTT.

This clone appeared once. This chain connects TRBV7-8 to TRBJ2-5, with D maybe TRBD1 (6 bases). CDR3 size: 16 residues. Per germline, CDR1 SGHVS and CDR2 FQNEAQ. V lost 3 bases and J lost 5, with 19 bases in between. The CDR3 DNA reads TGTGCCAGCAGCTTTGGGCAGGGGCAGTCCGGGGAGACCCAGTACTTC. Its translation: CASSFGQGQSGETQYF.

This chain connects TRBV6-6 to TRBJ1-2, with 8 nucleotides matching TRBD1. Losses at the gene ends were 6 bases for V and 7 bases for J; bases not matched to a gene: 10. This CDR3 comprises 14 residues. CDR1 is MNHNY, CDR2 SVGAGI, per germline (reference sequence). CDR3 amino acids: CASSPPTGEGGYTF. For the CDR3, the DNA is TGTGCCAGCAGCCCCCCGACAGGGGAGGGTGGCTACACCTTC.

The CDR3 bases are TGTGCCAGGACGCAGGGTGTGAATGAGCAGTTCTTC. Translation gives CARTQGVNEQFF. The rearrangement links TRBV6-5 to TRBJ2-1, with a tentative D call TRBD1 (5 bases). The CDR3 contains 12 residues. The V gene lost 9 bases and the J gene lost 7 bases, with 13 bases spanning the gap. Per the germline V gene, CDR1 is MNHEY and CDR2 is SVGAGI.

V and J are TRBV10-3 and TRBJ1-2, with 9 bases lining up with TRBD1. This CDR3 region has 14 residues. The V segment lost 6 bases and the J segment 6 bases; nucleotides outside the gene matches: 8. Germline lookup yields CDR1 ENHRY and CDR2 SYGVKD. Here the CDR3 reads CAISDRGGEDGYTF. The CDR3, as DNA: TGTGCCATCAGCGACAGGGGGGGCGAGGATGGCTACACCTTC.

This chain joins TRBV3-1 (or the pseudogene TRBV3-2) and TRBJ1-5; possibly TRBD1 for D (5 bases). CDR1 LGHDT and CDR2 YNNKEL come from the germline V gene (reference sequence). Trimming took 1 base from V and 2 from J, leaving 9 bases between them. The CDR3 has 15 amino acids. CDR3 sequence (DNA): TGTGCCAGCAGCCAAGCAGGGTCTGGCAATCAGCCCCAGCATTTT. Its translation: CASSQAGSGNQPQHF.